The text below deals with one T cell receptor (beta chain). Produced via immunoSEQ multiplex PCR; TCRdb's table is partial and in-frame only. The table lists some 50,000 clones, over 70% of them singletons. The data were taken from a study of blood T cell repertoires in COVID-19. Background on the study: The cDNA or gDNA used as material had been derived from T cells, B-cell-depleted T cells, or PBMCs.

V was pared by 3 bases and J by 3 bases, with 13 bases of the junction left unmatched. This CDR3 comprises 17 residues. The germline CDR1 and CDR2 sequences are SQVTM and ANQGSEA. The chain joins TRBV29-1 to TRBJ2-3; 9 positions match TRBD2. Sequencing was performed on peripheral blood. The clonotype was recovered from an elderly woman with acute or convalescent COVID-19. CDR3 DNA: TGCAGCGTTGATCCCCGGGGCGGGGGGGCATATACAGATACGCAGTATTTT. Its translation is CSVDPRGGGAYTDTQYF.